This is a list of T cell receptor beta chains from one sample in a study of blood T cells in healthy people across ages. TCRdb re-analysed the 5' RACE reads in MiXCR, keeping a single row per CDR3 protein. The sample shows hundreds of thousands of distinct CDR3 sequences, 25% to 35% of them seen only once. The material sequenced was blood. All receptors come from a woman of 80 years or more in good health. The CDR3 runs from the conserved cysteine through the conserved F or W. Each record gives: J gene, V gene, CDR3 length, D gene, clone size, CDR3 protein, CDR3 DNA. D genes are given only for firm matches. Only some rows state a clone size, as once, few, many or a class for expanded clones.

j_call: TRBJ2-7; v_call: TRBV5-5; cdr3_length: 14; d_call: TRBD2; clone_size: many; cdr3_aa: CASSRTSGDYEQYF; cdr3_nt: TGTGCCAGCAGCCGGACTAGCGGGGACTACGAGCAGTACTTC
j_call: TRBJ1-1; v_call: TRBV20-1; cdr3_length: 15; d_call: .; clone_size: .; cdr3_aa: CSARDPRRGDTEAFF; cdr3_nt: TGCAGTGCTAGAGATCCCCGCAGGGGAGACACTGAAGCTTTCTTT
j_call: TRBJ2-7; v_call: TRBV28; cdr3_length: 16; d_call: .; clone_size: many; cdr3_aa: CASSPYGERAPGEQYF; cdr3_nt: TGTGCCAGCAGCCCCTACGGGGAGCGGGCGCCGGGCGAGCAGTACTTC
j_call: TRBJ2-7; v_call: TRBV7-6; cdr3_length: 11; d_call: .; clone_size: .; cdr3_aa: CASSSGHEQYF; cdr3_nt: TGTGCCAGCAGCTCGGGTCACGAGCAGTACTTC
j_call: TRBJ2-7; v_call: TRBV20-1; cdr3_length: 17; d_call: TRBD2; clone_size: .; cdr3_aa: CSARDLGTSGACYEQYF; cdr3_nt: TGTAGTGCTAGAGATTTGGGGACTAGCGGGGCTTGCTACGAGCAGTACTTC
j_call: TRBJ2-7; v_call: TRBV20-1; cdr3_length: 17; d_call: TRBD2; clone_size: .; cdr3_aa: CSARDLGSGRASYEQYF; cdr3_nt: TGCAGTGCTAGAGATCTCGGTAGCGGGAGAGCATCCTACGAGCAGTACTTC
j_call: TRBJ1-1; v_call: TRBV7-9; cdr3_length: 13; d_call: .; clone_size: many; cdr3_aa: CASSLGGHTEAFF; cdr3_nt: TGTGCCAGCAGCTTAGGGGGGCACACTGAAGCTTTCTTT
j_call: TRBJ2-3; v_call: TRBV5-1; cdr3_length: 17; d_call: TRBD2; clone_size: many; cdr3_aa: CASSLDPSGGAGDTQYF; cdr3_nt: TGCGCCAGCAGCTTGGATCCCAGCGGGGGGGCAGGAGATACGCAGTATTTT
j_call: TRBJ2-1; v_call: TRBV7-2; cdr3_length: 16; d_call: TRBD2; clone_size: many; cdr3_aa: CASSLTGGASYNEQFF; cdr3_nt: TGTGCCAGCAGCTTAACCGGGGGGGCGTCCTACAATGAGCAGTTCTTC
j_call: TRBJ1-1; v_call: TRBV18; cdr3_length: 14; d_call: TRBD1; clone_size: .; cdr3_aa: CASSRITGETEAFF; cdr3_nt: TGTGCCAGCTCACGTATAACAGGGGAGACTGAAGCTTTCTTT
j_call: TRBJ2-7; v_call: TRBV24-1; cdr3_length: 12; d_call: .; clone_size: .; cdr3_aa: CATSEDSLEQYF; cdr3_nt: TGTGCCACCAGTGAGGACAGTCTCGAGCAGTACTTC
j_call: TRBJ2-3; v_call: TRBV6-1; cdr3_length: 14; d_call: .; clone_size: many; cdr3_aa: CASIERLAPDTQYF; cdr3_nt: TGTGCCAGCATTGAGAGATTGGCCCCAGATACGCAGTATTTT
j_call: TRBJ1-1; v_call: TRBV20-1; cdr3_length: 13; d_call: .; clone_size: .; cdr3_aa: CSADMGGNTEAFF; cdr3_nt: TGCAGTGCGGACATGGGGGGGAACACTGAAGCTTTCTTT
j_call: TRBJ2-7; v_call: TRBV30; cdr3_length: 12; d_call: .; clone_size: many; cdr3_aa: CAWNDRAYEQYF; cdr3_nt: TGTGCCTGGAACGATCGGGCATACGAGCAGTACTTC
j_call: TRBJ1-6; v_call: TRBV5-1; cdr3_length: 16; d_call: .; clone_size: .; cdr3_aa: CASSSGTGVYNSPLHF; cdr3_nt: TGCGCCAGCAGCTCCGGGACGGGGGTTTATAATTCACCCCTCCACTTT
j_call: TRBJ2-1; v_call: TRBV5-1; cdr3_length: 15; d_call: TRBD2; clone_size: .; cdr3_aa: CASRAELADYNEQFF; cdr3_nt: TGCGCCAGCAGAGCCGAACTAGCGGATTACAATGAGCAGTTCTTC
j_call: TRBJ2-7; v_call: TRBV7-7; cdr3_length: 15; d_call: .; clone_size: many; cdr3_aa: CASSWRVLRRLEQYF; cdr3_nt: TGTGCTAGCAGTTGGAGAGTTCTTAGGCGACTCGAGCAGTACTTC
j_call: TRBJ2-5; v_call: TRBV3-1; cdr3_length: 15; d_call: TRBD2; clone_size: many; cdr3_aa: CASSSSGGAAETQYF; cdr3_nt: TGTGCCAGCAGCTCTAGCGGGGGGGCCGCTGAGACCCAGTACTTC
j_call: TRBJ2-7; v_call: TRBV20-1; cdr3_length: 17; d_call: .; clone_size: .; cdr3_aa: CSARDPLDGLSSYEQYF; cdr3_nt: TGCAGTGCTAGAGATCCCCTGGACGGTTTAAGCTCCTACGAGCAGTACTTC
j_call: TRBJ2-5; v_call: TRBV11-2; cdr3_length: 15; d_call: TRBD1; clone_size: .; cdr3_aa: CASSPRGNRGETQYF; cdr3_nt: TGTGCCAGCAGCCCACGAGGAAACAGGGGAGAGACCCAGTACTTC
j_call: TRBJ2-3; v_call: TRBV20-1; cdr3_length: 14; d_call: .; clone_size: many; cdr3_aa: CSANAAESTDTQYF; cdr3_nt: TGCAGTGCTAACGCGGCGGAAAGCACAGATACGCAGTATTTT
j_call: TRBJ1-1; v_call: TRBV5-1; cdr3_length: 12; d_call: .; clone_size: .; cdr3_aa: CASSFGFAEAFF; cdr3_nt: TGCGCCAGCAGCTTCGGATTCGCTGAAGCTTTCTTT
j_call: TRBJ1-1; v_call: TRBV5-1; cdr3_length: 15; d_call: .; clone_size: few; cdr3_aa: CASSLDAGGDTEAFF; cdr3_nt: TGCGCCAGCAGCTTGGATGCGGGGGGGGACACTGAAGCTTTCTTT
j_call: TRBJ1-2; v_call: TRBV20-1; cdr3_length: 13; d_call: .; clone_size: many; cdr3_aa: CSARSGTNYGYTF; cdr3_nt: TGCAGTGCTAGATCAGGGACTAACTATGGCTACACCTTC
j_call: TRBJ2-1; v_call: TRBV7-3; cdr3_length: 15; d_call: TRBD2; clone_size: many; cdr3_aa: CASSLGLAGENEQFF; cdr3_nt: TGTGCCAGCAGCCTTGGACTAGCGGGGGAGAATGAGCAGTTCTTC
j_call: TRBJ2-3; v_call: TRBV30; cdr3_length: 17; d_call: TRBD2; clone_size: few; cdr3_aa: CAWSVGLASTSTDTQYF; cdr3_nt: TGTGCCTGGAGTGTGGGACTAGCGTCTACTAGCACAGATACGCAGTATTTT
j_call: TRBJ2-3; v_call: TRBV12-3/TRBV12-4; cdr3_length: 15; d_call: .; clone_size: many; cdr3_aa: CASSLEGGYTDTQYF; cdr3_nt: TGTGCCAGCAGTTTAGAGGGGGGCTATACAGATACGCAGTATTTT
j_call: TRBJ2-1; v_call: TRBV7-8; cdr3_length: 14; d_call: .; clone_size: many; cdr3_aa: CASSLAHGVHEQFF; cdr3_nt: TGTGCCAGCAGCTTAGCGCACGGAGTCCATGAGCAGTTCTTC